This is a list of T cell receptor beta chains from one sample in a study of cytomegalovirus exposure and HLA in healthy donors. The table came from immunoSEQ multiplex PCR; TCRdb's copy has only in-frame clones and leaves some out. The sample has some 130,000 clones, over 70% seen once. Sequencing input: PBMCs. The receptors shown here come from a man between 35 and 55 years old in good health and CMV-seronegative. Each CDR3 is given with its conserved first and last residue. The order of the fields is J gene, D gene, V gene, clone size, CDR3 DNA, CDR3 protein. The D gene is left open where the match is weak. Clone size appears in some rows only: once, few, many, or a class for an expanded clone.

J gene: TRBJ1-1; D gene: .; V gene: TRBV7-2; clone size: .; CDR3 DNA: TGTGCCAGCAGCTTAGGAGGGAGACGGCTTTTTAGCTCTTTCTTT; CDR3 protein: CASSLGGRRLFSSFF
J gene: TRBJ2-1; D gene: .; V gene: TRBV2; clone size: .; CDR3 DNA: TGTGCCAGCAGCACAGGGGGGGTGGATGAGCAGTTCTTC; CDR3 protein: CASSTGGVDEQFF
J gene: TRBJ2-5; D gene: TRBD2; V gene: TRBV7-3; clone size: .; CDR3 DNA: TGTGCCAGCAGCTTAGGAGCGGGAATCCAAGAGACCCAGTACTTC; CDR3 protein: CASSLGAGIQETQYF
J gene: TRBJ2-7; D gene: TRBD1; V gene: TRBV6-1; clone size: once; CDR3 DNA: TGTGCCAGCAGTGCTCGACAGGGCTACGAGCAGTACTTC; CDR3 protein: CASSARQGYEQYF
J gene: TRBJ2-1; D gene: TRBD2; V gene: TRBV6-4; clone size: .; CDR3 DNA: TGTGCCAGCAGTGACTCAGGAACTAGCGGGAGACAGTTCTTC; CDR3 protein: CASSDSGTSGRQFF
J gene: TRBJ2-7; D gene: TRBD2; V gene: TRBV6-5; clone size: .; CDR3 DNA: TGTGCCACCAAAAGCGGGGGGGCTGTGAACGAGCAGTACTTC; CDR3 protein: CATKSGGAVNEQYF
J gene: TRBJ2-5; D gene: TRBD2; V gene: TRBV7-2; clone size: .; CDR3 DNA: TGTGCCAGCAGCTCTGGACTAGCGTCAGAGACCCAGTACTTC; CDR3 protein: CASSSGLASETQYF
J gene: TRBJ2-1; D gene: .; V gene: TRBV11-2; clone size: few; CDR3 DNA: TGTGCCAGCAGCGGGACTCTAGACAATGAGCAGTTCTTC; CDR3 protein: CASSGTLDNEQFF
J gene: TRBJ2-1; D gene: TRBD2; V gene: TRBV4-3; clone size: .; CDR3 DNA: TGCGCCAGCAGCCAAGAAGCGGGGGGGCGGTACAATGAGCAGTTCTTC; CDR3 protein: CASSQEAGGRYNEQFF
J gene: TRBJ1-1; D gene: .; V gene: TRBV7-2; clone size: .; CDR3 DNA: TGTGCCAGCAGCTTAAACCCCATGATAACTACCATGAACACTGAAGCTTTCTTT; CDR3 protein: CASSLNPMITTMNTEAFF
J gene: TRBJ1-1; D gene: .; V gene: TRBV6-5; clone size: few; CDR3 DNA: TGTGCCAGCAGTTACTGGGGGGGGGCGCGTACTGAAGCTTTCTTT; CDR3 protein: CASSYWGGARTEAFF
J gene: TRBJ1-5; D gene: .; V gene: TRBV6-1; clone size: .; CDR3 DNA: TGTGCCAGCAGTGAAGTAATGGGGCGCAATCAGCCCCAGCATTTT; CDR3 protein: CASSEVMGRNQPQHF
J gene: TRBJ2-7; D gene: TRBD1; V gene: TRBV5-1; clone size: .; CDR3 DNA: TGCGCCAGCAGCTTGGGGACAGGGGGTTACGAGCAGTACTTC; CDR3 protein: CASSLGTGGYEQYF
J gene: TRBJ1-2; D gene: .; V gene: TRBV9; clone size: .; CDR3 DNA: TGTGCCAGCAGCGTAGCAGGGTATGGCTACACCTTC; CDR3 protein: CASSVAGYGYTF
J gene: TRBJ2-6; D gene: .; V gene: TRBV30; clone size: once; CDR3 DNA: TGTGCCTGGAGGGGTCAGGGCGCTCGAAAGGAGCCCTGGACTGGGGCCAACGTCCTGACTTTC; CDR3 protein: CAWRGQGARKEPWTGANVLTF
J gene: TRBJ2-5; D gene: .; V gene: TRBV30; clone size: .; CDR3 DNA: TGTGCCTGGAGTGTACTCGGACGCGGGGAGACCCAGTACTTC; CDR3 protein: CAWSVLGRGETQYF
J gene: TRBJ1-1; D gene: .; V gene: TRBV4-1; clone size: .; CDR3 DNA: TGCGCCAGCAGCGTGTTACAGGGATATGACACTGAAGCTTTCTTT; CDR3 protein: CASSVLQGYDTEAFF
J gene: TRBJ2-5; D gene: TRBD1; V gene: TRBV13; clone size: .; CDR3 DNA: TGTGCCAGCAGCTCAAGCCGGGACAGGCAAGAGACCCAGTACTTC; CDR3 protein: CASSSSRDRQETQYF
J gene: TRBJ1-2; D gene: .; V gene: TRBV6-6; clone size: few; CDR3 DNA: TGTGCCAGCGGTAGAACTAACTATGGCTACACCTTC; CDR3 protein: CASGRTNYGYTF
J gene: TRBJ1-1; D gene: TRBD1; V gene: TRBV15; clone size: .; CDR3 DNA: TGTGCCACCAGCAGAGATGAAGGAAACAGGGGGGACACTGAAGCTTTCTTT; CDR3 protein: CATSRDEGNRGDTEAFF
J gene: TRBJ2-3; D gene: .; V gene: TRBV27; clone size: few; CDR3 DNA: TGTGCCAGCAGTAGGGGCAGGGACACAGATACGCAGTATTTT; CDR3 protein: CASSRGRDTDTQYF
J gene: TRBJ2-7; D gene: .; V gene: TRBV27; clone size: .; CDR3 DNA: TGTGCCAGCAGTTTCGGCGGGATACGGGAGGAGCAGTACTTC; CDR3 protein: CASSFGGIREEQYF
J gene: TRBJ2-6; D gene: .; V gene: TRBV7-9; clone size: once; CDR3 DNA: TGTGCCAGCAGCTTACCAACTGGGGCCAACGTCCTGACTTTC; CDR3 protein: CASSLPTGANVLTF